The sequence of this TCR beta chain was determined in a study of CD8 T cells in Susac syndrome. This clonotype was counted a single time. With 5 bases removed from V and 4 bases from J, the gap between germline ends came to 5 bases. From germline, CDR1 is MNHEY and CDR2 SMNVEV (reference sequence). This CDR3 contains 12 residues. An amount of RNA that ranged from roughly 0.5 to 1 ug was reverse transcribed with random hexamers. TCRdb redid the calling of the immunoSEQ multiplex PCR reads with MiXCR, one entry per CDR3 protein. The data hold around 130,000 distinct CDR3 sequences, with roughly 80% observed a single time.

Sequencing was carried out using CD8+ T cells from PBMCs. The sequence derives from a human donor with multiple sclerosis. This chain links TRBV27 with TRBJ2-2; D unresolved. This chain's CDR3 is CASSQITGELFF. CDR3 nucleotide sequence: TGTGCCAGCAGTCAAATCACCGGGGAGCTGTTTTTT.